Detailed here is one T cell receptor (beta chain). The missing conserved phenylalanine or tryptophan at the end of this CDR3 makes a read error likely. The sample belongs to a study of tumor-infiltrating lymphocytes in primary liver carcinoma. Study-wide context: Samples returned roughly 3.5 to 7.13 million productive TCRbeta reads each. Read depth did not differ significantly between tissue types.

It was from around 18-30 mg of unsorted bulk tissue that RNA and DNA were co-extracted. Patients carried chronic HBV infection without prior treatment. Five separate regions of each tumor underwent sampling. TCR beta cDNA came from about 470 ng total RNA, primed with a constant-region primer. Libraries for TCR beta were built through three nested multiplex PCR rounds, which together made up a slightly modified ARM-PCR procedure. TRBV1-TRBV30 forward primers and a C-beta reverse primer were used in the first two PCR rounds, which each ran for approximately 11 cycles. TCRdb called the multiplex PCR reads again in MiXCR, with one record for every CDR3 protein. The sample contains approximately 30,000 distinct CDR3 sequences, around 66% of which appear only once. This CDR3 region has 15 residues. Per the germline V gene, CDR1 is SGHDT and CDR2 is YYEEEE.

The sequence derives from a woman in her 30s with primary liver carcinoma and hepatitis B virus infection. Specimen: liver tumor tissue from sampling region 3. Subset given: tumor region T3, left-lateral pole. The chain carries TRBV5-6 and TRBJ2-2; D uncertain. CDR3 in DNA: TGTACCAGCAGCTTGATACCCAGAGTCACCGGGGAGCTGTTTTTG. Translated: CTSSLIPRVTGELFL.